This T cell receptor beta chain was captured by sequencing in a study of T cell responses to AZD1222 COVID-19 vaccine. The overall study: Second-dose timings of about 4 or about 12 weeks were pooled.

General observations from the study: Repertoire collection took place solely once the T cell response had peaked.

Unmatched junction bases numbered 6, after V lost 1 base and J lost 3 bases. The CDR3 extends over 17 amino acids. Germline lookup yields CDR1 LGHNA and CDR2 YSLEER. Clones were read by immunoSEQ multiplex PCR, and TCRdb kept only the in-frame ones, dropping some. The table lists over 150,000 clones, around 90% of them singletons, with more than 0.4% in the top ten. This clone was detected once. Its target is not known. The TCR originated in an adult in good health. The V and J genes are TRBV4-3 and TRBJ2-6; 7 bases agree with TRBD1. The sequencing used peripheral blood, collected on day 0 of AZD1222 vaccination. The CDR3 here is CASSQVYRGDGANVLTF. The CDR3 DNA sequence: TGCGCCAGCAGCCAAGTCTACAGGGGAGATGGGGCCAACGTCCTGACTTTC.